The rows below give T cell receptor beta chains drawn from one sample of a study of T cell repertoires in ileal Crohn's disease. Sequenced by immunoSEQ multiplex PCR; TCRdb stores in-frame clones only, minus some. The sample lists roughly 7,100 clones; under 75% were seen once. Sequenced input: ileal tissue. These receptors all stem from an adult with Crohn's disease. Each CDR3 is given with its conserved first and last residue. A D gene is named only where the DNA matches it firmly. Clone size, where shown, is once, few, many, or a class for clones that have expanded.

abundance,v_gene,d_gene,j_gene,CDR3aa,CDR3nt
.,TRBV11-1,.,TRBJ2-2,CASSLGGGPTGELFF,TGTGCCAGCAGCTTAGGCGGGGGCCCCACCGGGGAGCTGTTTTTT
.,TRBV6-1,TRBD1,TRBJ1-2,CASSVGLDRLGYGYTF,TGTGCCAGCAGTGTTGGTCTGGACAGGCTGGGATATGGCTACACCTTC
.,TRBV5-1,.,TRBJ2-2,CASSNQGGTGELFF,TGCGCCAGCAGCAATCAGGGGGGCACCGGGGAGCTGTTTTTT
.,TRBV27,TRBD1,TRBJ1-6,CASSPPAILRGDNSPLHF,TGTGCCAGCTCCCCCCCCGCCATCCTCAGGGGGGATAATTCACCCCTCCACTTT
.,TRBV9,.,TRBJ1-2,CASSVGQDNYGYTF,TGTGCCAGCAGCGTAGGACAGGATAACTATGGCTACACCTTC
.,TRBV6-5,.,TRBJ2-7,CASIGRSYEQYF,TGTGCCAGCATTGGGCGCTCCTACGAGCAGTACTTC
.,TRBV29-1,TRBD2,TRBJ2-3,CSVASGPTDTQYF,TGCAGCGTTGCTAGCGGTCCCACAGATACGCAGTATTTT
.,TRBV19,TRBD1,TRBJ2-2,CASIGQGGTGELFF,TGTGCCAGTATTGGACAGGGAGGTACCGGGGAGCTGTTTTTT
few,TRBV19,.,TRBJ2-3,CASSMDRSSTDTQYF,TGTGCCAGTAGTATGGACAGATCTAGCACAGATACGCAGTATTTT
.,TRBV9,TRBD1,TRBJ1-2,CASSVGQGASYGYTF,TGTGCCAGCAGCGTAGGCCAGGGGGCAAGCTATGGCTACACCTTC
.,TRBV7-2,TRBD2,TRBJ2-3,CASSGLAGGITDTQYF,TGTGCCAGCAGCGGTTTAGCGGGGGGGATCACAGATACGCAGTATTTT
.,TRBV11-2,.,TRBJ1-4,CASSLAAGPSEKLFF,TGTGCCAGCAGCTTAGCGGCAGGGCCGAGTGAAAAACTGTTTTTT
.,TRBV5-4,TRBD1,TRBJ1-2,CASSLEAGGHGYTF,TGTGCCAGCAGCTTGGAGGCAGGGGGGCATGGCTACACCTTC
.,TRBV14,.,TRBJ1-1,CASSQTRQSEAFF,TGTGCCAGCAGCCAAACCCGACAGAGTGAAGCTTTCTTT
.,TRBV2,.,TRBJ2-7,CASESVGGDEQYF,TGTGCCTCCGAGTCCGTAGGAGGAGACGAGCAGTACTTC
few,TRBV7-9,.,TRBJ2-7,CASSLSGGGPGEQYF,TGTGCCAGCAGCTTGTCTGGGGGGGGCCCAGGCGAGCAGTACTTC
.,TRBV7-2,.,TRBJ1-4,CASSLENRENEKLFF,TGTGCCAGCAGCTTAGAGAACAGGGAGAATGAAAAACTGTTTTTT
.,TRBV19,TRBD2,TRBJ2-5,CASSITGGGETQYF,TGTGCCAGTAGTATAACGGGGGGAGGAGAGACCCAGTACTTC
.,TRBV4-1,TRBD1,TRBJ2-7,CASSQGPRQGYEQYF,TGCGCCAGCAGCCAAGGCCCGCGACAGGGCTACGAGCAGTACTTC
few,TRBV2,.,TRBJ2-1,CASSRTGESSYNEQFF,TGTGCCAGCAGTCGAACAGGAGAAAGCTCCTACAATGAGCAGTTCTTC
.,TRBV18,.,TRBJ1-4,CASSPSSAGDIMSKLFF,TGTGCCAGCTCACCCAGCTCGGCAGGGGACATAATGAGCAAACTGTTTTTT
few,TRBV5-6,.,TRBJ1-2,CASSPENNYGYTF,TGTGCCAGCAGCCCGGAGAACAACTATGGCTACACCTTC
.,TRBV7-9,TRBD1,TRBJ1-2,CASSHTGGAAYTF,TGTGCCAGCAGCCATACAGGGGGCGCCGCCTACACCTTC
.,TRBV29-1,.,TRBJ1-1,CSVDSWDAEAFF,TGCAGCGTGGACAGCTGGGACGCTGAAGCTTTCTTT
.,TRBV10-3,.,TRBJ2-7,CAISELGVAYEQYF,TGTGCCATCAGTGAGTTGGGAGTAGCCTACGAGCAGTACTTC
.,TRBV6-1,TRBD1,TRBJ1-1,CASRDWDRFLPEAFF,TGTGCCAGCAGGGACTGGGACAGGTTCTTGCCTGAAGCTTTCTTT
.,TRBV5-6,.,TRBJ2-7,CASSWRTETYEQYF,TGTGCCAGCAGCTGGAGGACAGAGACGTACGAGCAGTACTTC
.,TRBV5-1,.,TRBJ1-2,CASSSQGDYGYTF,TGCGCCAGCAGCTCCCAGGGTGACTATGGCTACACCTTC
.,TRBV7-9,.,TRBJ2-3,CASSLLGDTQYF,TGTGCCAGCAGCTTACTCGGAGATACGCAGTATTTT
.,TRBV7-8,TRBD1,TRBJ2-7,CASSFDRVHEQYF,TGTGCCAGCAGCTTCGACAGGGTCCACGAGCAGTACTTC
.,TRBV6-5,TRBD1,TRBJ1-2,CASSYSTGIPLGYTF,TGTGCCAGCAGTTACTCGACAGGGATCCCTCTCGGCTACACCTTC
.,TRBV2,.,TRBJ2-7,CASSEQGSPLYEQYF,TGTGCCAGCAGTGAGCAGGGCAGCCCTCTCTACGAGCAGTACTTC
once,TRBV13,.,TRBJ2-3,CASSSRDTDTQYF,TGTGCCAGCAGCTCCCGGGACACAGATACGCAGTATTTT
.,TRBV19,TRBD1,TRBJ1-5,CASSTDRGFNQPQHF,TGTGCCAGTAGTACGGACAGGGGATTCAATCAGCCCCAGCATTTT
.,TRBV6-4,.,TRBJ2-2,CASSDAGSDTGELFF,TGTGCCAGCAGTGACGCGGGGAGCGACACCGGGGAGCTGTTTTTT
.,TRBV7-2,.,TRBJ1-2,CASSFGPGGDGYTF,TGTGCCAGCAGCTTCGGGCCCGGCGGGGATGGCTACACCTTC
.,TRBV4-1,.,TRBJ1-5,CASSQDPRGNQPQHF,TGCGCCAGCAGCCAAGACCCCAGGGGCAATCAGCCCCAGCATTTT
few,TRBV15,TRBD1,TRBJ1-1,CATSPGTGEISVAFF,TGTGCCACCAGCCCGGGGACAGGGGAGATTAGCGTAGCTTTCTTT
.,TRBV5-1,.,TRBJ2-5,CASSLVAGPETQYF,TGCGCCAGCAGCTTGGTTGCGGGGCCAGAGACCCAGTACTTC
.,TRBV27,.,TRBJ2-7,CASSRGTASYEQYF,TGTGCCAGCAGCCGCGGGACAGCCTCCTACGAGCAGTACTTC